This passage covers 4 T cell receptor beta chains from one sample sequenced in a study of blood T cell repertoires in COVID-19 (dated by TCRdb to about 2020). Library preparation used the immunoSEQ multiplex PCR assay. Not all clones reach the TCRdb copy of this immuneACCESS table, which keeps in-frame sequences only. Checked studies attribute under half of the gap to unresolved V genes and leave the rest unexplained. The sample table lists about 220,000 clones, around 80% of them with a count of one. The ten largest clones add up to approximately 10% of the sample. Sequences were obtained from peripheral blood. The receptors come from a man in his fifties with active or convalescent COVID-19.

This clone appeared once. A junction end diverges from the germline sequence, so it may reflect a read error. The chain combines TRBV7-7 with TRBJ1-6, with no clear D. The CDR3 sequence is 15 residues long. Germline assignment: CDR1 SSHAT and CDR2 FNYEAQ (reference sequence). The CDR3: CASSPRRPWGVTLHF. In DNA, the CDR3 is TGTGCTAGCAGCCCCCGTAGGCCCTGGGGAGTAACCCTCCACTTT.

The rearrangement uses TRBV7-2 and TRBJ2-5; TRBD1 might be the D (5 bases). This CDR3 contains 15 residues. Germline CDR1 SGHTA, CDR2 FQGNSA. Deletions cut 3 bases from V and 7 bases from J, with 18 bases between. CDR3 nucleotide sequence: TGTGCCAGCAGCTTCGAGCCGCAGGGTTCGGGGACCCAGTACTTC. It encodes CASSFEPQGSGTQYF.

The rearrangement uses TRBV6-2 or TRBV6-3 and TRBJ2-3; D is possibly TRBD1 (5 bases). The V and J ends lost 2 bases and 3 bases respectively, with 9 bases between them. CDR3 length: 14 amino acids. The V gene's germline CDR1 is MNHEY and CDR2 SVGEGT. CDR3 in DNA: TGTGCCAGCAGTTACACGGACATAACAGATACGCAGTATTTT. It yields the protein CASSYTDITDTQYF.

The chain carries TRBV18 and TRBJ2-1, with TRBD2 identical over 9 bases. There are 17 residues in the CDR3. CDR1 KGHSH and CDR2 LQKENI come from the germline V gene. J gave up 6 bases and V 3 bases, and 12 bases lay outside the gene matches. The CDR3 loop is CASSPPGSGRLGNEQFF. The CDR3 nucleotides read TGTGCCAGCTCACCTCCCGGTAGCGGGAGATTGGGCAATGAGCAGTTCTTC.